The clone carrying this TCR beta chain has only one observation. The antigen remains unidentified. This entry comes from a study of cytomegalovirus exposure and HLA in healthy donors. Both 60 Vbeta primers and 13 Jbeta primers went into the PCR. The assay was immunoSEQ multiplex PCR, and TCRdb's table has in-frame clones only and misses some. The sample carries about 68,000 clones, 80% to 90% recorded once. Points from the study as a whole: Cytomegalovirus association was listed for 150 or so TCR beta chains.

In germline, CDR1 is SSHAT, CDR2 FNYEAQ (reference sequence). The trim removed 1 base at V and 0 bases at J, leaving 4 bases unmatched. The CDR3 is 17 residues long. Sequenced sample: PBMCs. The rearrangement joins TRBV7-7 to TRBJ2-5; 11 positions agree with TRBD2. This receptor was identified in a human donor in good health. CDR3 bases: TGTGCCAGCAGCTTAGGTGGTAGCGGGGGGGACCAAGAGACCCAGTACTTC. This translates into CASSLGGSGGDQETQYF.